This TCR beta chain is from a study of neurological immune-mediated disorders. MiXCR, run by TCRdb on the 5' RACE reads, gives a single entry per CDR3 protein. The table has about 33,000 distinct CDR3 sequences, approximately 1.6% seen once. Preparation of the unsorted libraries drew on 2 million PBMCs stored at -80 C. This clonotype was observed at least ten times. Source material: PBMCs. This clonotype was obtained from a woman younger than 45 with multiple sclerosis.

The CDR3 nucleotides are TGTGCCACCAGTTCGGGACTAGCTGAACTCTACGAGCAGTACTTC. This sequence encodes CATSSGLAELYEQYF. The chain employs TRBV15 and TRBJ2-7; 9 nucleotides match TRBD2. The CDR3 has 15 residues. Germline values: CDR1 LNHNV, CDR2 YYDKDF (reference sequence). The J segment lost 3 bases and the V segment lost 6 bases, leaving 9 bases of the junction unmatched.